This T cell receptor (beta chain) was retrieved from a study of T-cell memory formation after mild COVID-19. This CDR3 region has 15 residues. V gave up 8 bases and J gave up 0 bases, with 13 bases separating them. Germline CDR1 is SEHNR and CDR2 is FQNEAQ (reference sequence). MiXCR, applied by TCRdb to the 5' RACE reads, yields one record per CDR3 protein. The sample includes 550,000 to 600,000 distinct CDR3 sequences, about 20% of them seen just once. The clonotype comes from an adult woman who had mild COVID-19 (a few samples of this study predate the infection). Cell type and time point are not known. This chain uses TRBV7-9 with TRBJ2-2; TRBD2 is a possible D gene (6 bases). Sequencing used PBMCs or a T cell subset sorted from them (not recorded which). CDR3 sequence reads: CASWGENPNTGELFF. The CDR3 DNA follows: TGTGCCAGCTGGGGGGAGAACCCGAACACCGGGGAGCTGTTTTTT.